The entry below describes one T cell receptor beta chain. These data come from a study of shared T cell receptors in the human thymus. The CDR3 covers 14 residues. In germline, CDR1 is SGHVS, CDR2 FQNEAQ. V trimming: 5 bases; J trimming: 5 bases; junction bases outside the gene matches: 6. The assay was immunoSEQ multiplex PCR, and TCRdb's table has in-frame clones only and misses some. Seen here are approximately 490,000 clones, around 78% observed once, and the top ten hold 0.013%. The sample also formed part of further work on human thymus T cells. That source notes: The thymus tissue came from resections taken during corrective heart surgery. V and J gene usage appeared biased in thymic and blood repertoires. Related research found strongly overlapping thymic repertoires in unrelated individuals.

The chain is built from TRBV7-8 and TRBJ2-1; 7 bases are shared with TRBD2. Sequencing input: thymocytes. The source of this sequence is a boy in the first two years of life with a congenital heart defect. The CDR3 DNA reads as TGTGCCAGCAGCGGGCTAGCGGCAAACAATGAGCAGTTCTTC. Translation gives CASSGLAANNEQFF.